What follows are 27 T cell receptor beta chains derived from one specimen sequenced in a study of post-analysis software for immune sequencing data. Notes on the study in general: Patients used about 5 TRBV segments, including TRBV5-6, TRBV5-1 and TRBV20-1, more often than controls.

The antigens these receptors bind are not known. Researchers reported that TCR beta cDNA libraries carried unique molecular identifiers. TCRdb redid the calling of the PCR reads with MiXCR, one entry per CDR3 protein. This table has roughly 430,000 distinct CDR3 sequences, roughly 38% appearing once. Input material: blood. These receptors were collected from a girl aged 2 to 9 with multiple sclerosis.

This chain joins TRBV20-1 and TRBJ2-7; TRBD2 matches at 7 bases. Trimming at V came to 5 bases and at J to 2 bases, leaving 12 bases not matched to a gene. The CDR3 is made up of 15 amino acids. Germline values: CDR1 DFQATT, CDR2 SNEGSKA (reference sequence). For the CDR3, the DNA is TGCAGTGCTCGCGTTTGGGGGGGGAATCCCTACGAGCAGTACTTC. Residues: CSARVWGGNPYEQYF.

The table lists this clonotype with a count of one. The chain combines TRBV24-1 with TRBJ2-5; 10 bases are shared with TRBD2. The CDR3 is 17 residues long. V lost 0 bases, J lost 11 bases, and 14 bases stayed unmatched. Germline V gene data show CDR1 as KGHDR and CDR2 as SFDVKD. In nucleotides, the CDR3 is TGTGCCACCAGTGATTTGGAGCCTAGCGGGAGATCGGATGAGCAGTACTTC. It translates to CATSDLEPSGRSDEQYF.

The rearrangement links TRBV2 to TRBJ2-6; 10 nucleotides align to TRBD1. CDR1 and CDR2 from the germline V gene are SNHLY and FYNNEI. The CDR3 covers 20 residues. The J segment lost 0 bases and the V segment lost 4 bases, leaving 12 bases of the junction unmatched. CDR3 protein: CASSGDRGREHLSGANVLTF. The CDR3 DNA reads as TGTGCCAGCAGTGGTGACAGGGGGCGCGAACATCTCTCTGGGGCCAACGTCCTGACTTTC.

This sequence joins TRBV5-1 and TRBJ2-5, with D possibly being TRBD2 (6 bases). Germline CDR1 SGHRS, CDR2 YFSETQ. The V and J ends lost 1 base and 0 bases respectively, with 10 bases between them. The CDR3 has 15 residues. CDR3 DNA sequence: TGCGCCAGCAGCTTGCCGGGGGTCGACCAAGAGACCCAGTACTTC. Encoded protein: CASSLPGVDQETQYF. The full variable domain, with the rest looked up from reference TRBV5-1 and TRBJ2-5, is KAGVTQTPRYLIKTRGQQVTLSCSPISGHRSVSWYQQTPGQGLQFLFEYFSETQRNKGNFPGRFSGRQFSNSRSEMNVSTLELGDSALYLCASSLPGVDQETQYFGPGTRLLVL.

This rearrangement joins TRBV6-1 to TRBJ2-1; the D is unclear. The CDR3 runs 12 residues. V was trimmed by 7 bases and J by 3 bases, leaving 7 bases between them. Germline CDR1 and CDR2: MNHNS and SASEGT. CDR3 DNA: TGTGCCAGCACGACGCGCTACAATGAGCAGTTCTTC. Encoded protein: CASTTRYNEQFF.

This clonotype was seen a handful of times. V gene TRBV27 combines with J gene TRBJ2-1; 7 bases line up with TRBD2. V lost 0 bases, J lost 0 bases, and 11 bases stayed unmatched. Germline CDR1 is MNHEY and CDR2 is SMNVEV (reference sequence). The CDR3 extends over 19 amino acids. The CDR3 DNA reads TGTGCCAGCAGTTTATCGTGGAGAGCGCGGGAGTCCTCCTACAATGAGCAGTTCTTC. Translating it yields CASSLSWRARESSYNEQFF.

This clonotype came up a few times. The chain carries TRBV4-1 and TRBJ1-5; tentative D call: TRBD1 (6 bases). Per germline, CDR1 MGHRA and CDR2 YSYEKL. The CDR3 spans 15 residues. The V and J ends lost 1 base and 9 bases respectively, with 16 bases between them. For the CDR3, the DNA is TGCGCCAGCAGCCAAGTTGGACAGCCCCATGGGCCCCAGCATTTT. It encodes CASSQVGQPHGPQHF.

This chain uses TRBV7-9 with TRBJ1-2; unclear D gene. CDR3 size: 12 residues. The ends were cut back, 3 bases at V and 8 bases at J, with 10 bases in the middle. In germline, CDR1 is SEHNR, CDR2 FQNEAQ (reference sequence). CDR3 loop: CASSLGAAGYTF. The CDR3 coding sequence is TGTGCCAGCAGCTTGGGAGCGGCCGGCTACACCTTC.

V gene TRBV29-1 combines with J gene TRBJ2-1; 7 bases align to TRBD2. The V segment lost 4 bases and the J segment 3 bases; nucleotides outside the gene matches: 3. Germline V gene data show CDR1 as SQVTM and CDR2 as ANQGSEA. This CDR3 region has 13 residues. DNA of the CDR3: TGCAGCGTTGCGGGGGGAGACTACAATGAGCAGTTCTTC. Translating gives CSVAGGDYNEQFF.

The chain combines TRBV20-1 with TRBJ2-2; D is uncertain. The CDR3 is made up of 13 amino acids. Germline V lookup: CDR1 DFQATT, CDR2 SNEGSKA (reference sequence). Trimming left V 6 bases short and J 5 bases short, with 13 bases between. CDR3: CSARNQATGELFF. CDR3 coding DNA: TGCAGTGCGAGAAATCAGGCTACCGGGGAGCTGTTTTTT.

This clonotype was picked up one time. CDR3 sequence: CASSSREAGTDTQYF. The CDR3 nucleotides read TGCGCCAGCAGCTCCCGGGAGGCTGGCACAGATACGCAGTATTTT. The rearrangement joins TRBV5-1 to TRBJ2-3; 7 positions agree with TRBD2. Germline assignment: CDR1 SGHRS and CDR2 YFSETQ. This CDR3 is built from 15 residues. V shed 3 bases, J shed 1 base, and the junction held 5 bases outside the gene matches.

This clonotype has a handful of counts. The chain links TRBV12-3 or TRBV12-4 to TRBJ1-1; D gene unclear. The CDR3 runs to 14 residues. V was shortened by 10 bases and J by 5 bases, with 20 bases between the two germline ends. CDR3 protein: CATLIKGVGTEAFF. The CDR3 DNA follows: TGTGCCACCTTAATTAAGGGTGTAGGAACTGAAGCTTTCTTT.

The rearrangement joins TRBV20-1 to TRBJ2-1, with D possibly called TRBD1 or TRBD2 (5 bases each). The V end was cut by 7 bases, the J end by 0 bases, with 13 bases between. CDR3 length equals 14 residues. CDR1 is DFQATT, CDR2 SNEGSKA, per germline (reference sequence). The CDR3, as DNA: TGCAGTGGAGGGGTCGGTTACTCCTACAATGAGCAGTTCTTC. This gives the protein CSGGVGYSYNEQFF.

This clonotype was counted only a few times. The rearrangement joins TRBV4-1 to TRBJ2-1, with 8 bases lining up with TRBD2. CDR3 length: 16 residues. Trimming at V came to 5 bases and at J to 4 bases, leaving 10 bases not matched to a gene. Germline-derived CDR1 and CDR2 are MGHRA and YSYEKL. CDR3 protein: CASSSPTSAQYNEQFF. The CDR3 DNA sequence: TGCGCCAGCAGCAGCCCGACTAGCGCTCAATACAATGAGCAGTTCTTC.

This clonotype was recorded many times. This sequence joins TRBV6-6 and TRBJ1-2; D gene unclear. Germline CDR1 MNHNY, CDR2 SVGAGI (reference sequence). The length of the CDR3 is 16 residues. Trimming stripped 5 bases from V and 3 bases from J, with 19 bases between. The CDR3 DNA is TGTGCCAGCAGTCCCAGCGAAACATTATACTACTATGGCTACACCTTC. Encoded protein: CASSPSETLYYYGYTF.

The V gene is TRBV10-3, the J gene TRBJ1-6; the match to TRBD1 covers 7 bases. V lost 7 bases, J lost 7 bases, and 10 bases stayed unmatched. The CDR3 consists of 15 residues. Germline CDR1 ENHRY, CDR2 SYGVKD. CDR3 in amino acids: CAIKNSGTVNSPLHF. The CDR3, as DNA: TGTGCCATCAAAAACTCCGGGACAGTGAATTCACCCCTCCACTTT.

This chain joins TRBV12-3 or TRBV12-4 and TRBJ1-2, with a weak D call TRBD1 (6 bases). Trimming removed 3 bases from V and 4 bases from J, with 9 bases in between. There are 13 residues in the CDR3. The CDR3 sequence is CASSFLDSYGYTF. The CDR3 DNA reads TGTGCCAGCAGTTTCCTGGACAGCTATGGCTACACCTTC.

CDR3 protein: CASAAVGQYRETQYF. The CDR3, as DNA: TGTGCCAGCGCGGCGGTAGGGCAGTACAGGGAGACCCAGTACTTC. The chain has TRBV7-2 and TRBJ2-5, with a possible D match to TRBD1 (5 bases). The CDR3 consists of 15 residues. CDR1 and CDR2 (germline): SGHTA, FQGNSA. Between the trimmed V and J ends, which lost 8 bases and 5 bases, there was a span of 21 bases.

V gene TRBV5-5 combines with J gene TRBJ1-6; no reliable D call. From germline, CDR1 is SGHKS and CDR2 YYEKEE (reference sequence). Deletions cut 3 bases from V and 6 bases from J, with 13 bases between. The CDR3 length is 15 residues. The CDR3 nucleotides are TGTGCCAGCAGCTGGCGGGAGTTCGGTAATTCACCCCTCCACTTT. Residues: CASSWREFGNSPLHF. The complete variable domain, with remaining parts taken from reference TRBV5-5 and TRBJ1-6, reads DAGVTQSPTHLIKTRGQQVTLRCSPISGHKSVSWYQQVLGQGPQFIFQYYEKEERGRGNFPDRFSARQFPNYSSELNVNALLLGDSALYLCASSWREFGNSPLHFGNGTRLTVT.

This clonotype was found a few times. The V and J genes are TRBV28 and TRBJ1-2, with D tentatively TRBD1 (6 bases). CDR1 is MDHEN and CDR2 is SYDVKM in the germline V gene. Trimming took off 4 bases at V and 6 bases at J, with 12 bases between the two ends. The CDR3 covers 13 residues. The DNA of the CDR3 is TGTGCCAGCAGTTCACAGGGAGGAGATGGCTACACCTTC. It translates to CASSSQGGDGYTF.

The rearrangement joins TRBV20-1 to TRBJ2-1; no definite D call. The tail of the sequence fits TRBJ2-7 better, so the J call may be wrong. CDR3 length: 14 amino acids. The germline V gene encodes CDR1 DFQATT and CDR2 SNEGSKA (reference sequence). The CDR3 protein is CSARGGKPYNEQYF. The CDR3, as DNA: TGCAGTGCTAGAGGAGGCAAACCTTACAATGAGCAGTACTTC.

J is TRBJ2-7 and V is TRBV28; TRBD2 aligns across 10 bases. Trimming cost V 1 base and J 4 bases; bases outside gene matches: 10. The CDR3 has 17 residues. The V gene's germline CDR1 is MDHEN and CDR2 SYDVKM. The CDR3 DNA reads as TGTGCCAGCAGTTTATTTGGGCTAGCGGGAGAGTCTTACGAGCAGTACTTC. It is translated as CASSLFGLAGESYEQYF.

This rearrangement joins TRBV7-9 to TRBJ2-7; 9 bases agree with TRBD1. Germline V gene lookup returns CDR1 SEHNR and CDR2 FQNEAQ (reference sequence). This CDR3 spans 16 amino acids. V shed 8 bases and J 3 bases; nucleotides not matched to a gene: 14. The CDR3: CASEAGTGSLLYEQYF. Here the CDR3 DNA reads TGTGCCAGCGAAGCCGGGACAGGGTCCCTTCTCTACGAGCAGTACTTC.

This chain links TRBV29-1 with TRBJ2-1; TRBD2 might be the D (7 bases). The CDR3 is 14 residues long. The V gene lost 6 bases and the J gene lost 5 bases, with 17 bases spanning the gap. Germline V CDR1 and CDR2: SQVTM, ANQGSEA. The CDR3 spells CSVPGGQINNEQFF. CDR3 in DNA: TGCAGCGTACCGGGGGGCCAAATCAACAATGAGCAGTTCTTC.

This clonotype was seen a few times. This sequence joins TRBV27 and TRBJ1-5, with 7 bases identical to TRBD1. Germline V gives CDR1 MNHEY, CDR2 SMNVEV (reference sequence). Losses at the gene ends were 6 bases for V and 7 bases for J; bases not matched to a gene: 6. The CDR3 loop spans 13 amino acids. CDR3 protein: CASSGTAQQPQHF. In nucleotides, the CDR3 is TGTGCCAGCAGCGGGACAGCCCAACAGCCCCAGCATTTT.

This clonotype was counted only a few times. J is TRBJ2-1 and V is TRBV20-1; 14 nucleotides match TRBD2. V shed 6 bases and J 6 bases; nucleotides not matched to a gene: 7. The CDR3 contains 15 residues. Germline V gene lookup returns CDR1 DFQATT and CDR2 SNEGSKA (reference sequence). For the CDR3, the DNA is TGCAGTGCCATGGGACTAGCGGGGGTAATCAATGAGCAGTTCTTC. Its protein is CSAMGLAGVINEQFF.

This clonotype has a handful of counts. The V and J genes are TRBV27 and TRBJ2-6; maybe TRBD1 (5 bases). V was cut by 6 bases and J by 2 bases, with 17 bases left in between. Germline-derived CDR1 and CDR2 are MNHEY and SMNVEV (reference sequence). The CDR3 length is 17 residues. CDR3 protein: CASSPAGQVAGANVLTF. The CDR3 DNA is TGTGCCAGCAGCCCGGCAGGGCAAGTAGCTGGGGCCAACGTCCTGACTTTC.